This T cell receptor (beta chain) was recorded in a study of T cell changes during pregnancy in multiple sclerosis (dated by TCRdb to about 2019). With respect to the entire study: Changes in the T cell repertoire over the course of pregnancy were examined in this study in women with multiple sclerosis.

Spanning cysteine to phenylalanine, the CDR3 consists of 17 amino acids. Just the 51-base CDR3 DNA is kept, in frame starting at base 1. Per the germline V gene, SGHVS is the CDR1 and FQNEAQ is the CDR2. V loses 5 bases of germline sequence and J loses 0 bases, and the interval between the two ends is 18 bases. Receptor libraries were prepared by the immunoSEQ multiplex PCR assay. Entries here come from immuneACCESS through TCRdb and include only in-frame sequences with V and J called. Some clones fail to appear in such tables; in the studies checked, an unresolved V gene covers under half of the shortfall, and the cause of the remainder is unknown. The sample records approximately 100,000 clones, approximately 94% of which are singletons. The ten largest make up approximately 1% of the sample. This clone appeared a single time. The antigen this receptor binds is unknown. No much larger clone exists at a distance of one base, and base qualities are not known.

The TCR originated in a female donor with multiple sclerosis, enrolled in a pregnancy study. This material consisted of peripheral blood, taken before pregnancy. The chain joins TRBV7-8 to TRBJ2-3; possibly the D gene is TRBD2, per 6 matching bases. The CDR3: CASSEPGTEISTDTQYF. The sequenced DNA: TGTGCCAGCAGCGAACCGGGGACTGAAATTAGCACAGATACGCAGTATTTT.